These 19 T cell receptor beta chains were sequenced from one sample in a study of T cell repertoires in cytomegalovirus infection. Their antigens are not known. MiXCR was run by TCRdb on the reads, yielding one entry per CDR3 protein. The sample gives approximately 300,000 distinct CDR3 sequences, 25% to 30% of which show up once; around 18% is in the top ten. The specimen comprised cultured PBMCs, sampled from culture after CMV antigen stimulation. All receptors derive from a human donor in good health (CMV status not recorded). Some clones in this sample may be carry-over from other donors' samples.

This clonotype was observed a few times. The chain employs TRBV12-3 or TRBV12-4 and TRBJ1-2; no reliable D call. V dropped 3 bases and J dropped 5 bases, with 7 bases sitting between them. This CDR3 is built from 12 residues. The CDR3 DNA reads as TGTGCCAGCAGTTTTCAGAATTATGGCTACACCTTC. Translated: CASSFQNYGYTF.

This chain uses TRBV10-3 with TRBJ2-3; 8 nucleotides line up with TRBD2. CDR3 length equals 14 residues. Germline V gene lookup returns CDR1 ENHRY and CDR2 SYGVKD. J was trimmed by 6 bases and V by 5 bases; bases with no gene match: 7. CDR3 coding DNA: TGTGCCATCAGTACCCTAGCGGGTTCGGATACGCAGTATTTT. This translates into CAISTLAGSDTQYF.

A few counts support this clonotype. The V gene is TRBV3-1, the J gene TRBJ2-7, with TRBD2 matching over 7 bases. Trimming at V came to 1 base and at J to 0 bases, leaving 6 bases not matched to a gene. The CDR3 extends over 16 amino acids. Germline CDR1 reads LGHDT; CDR2 reads YNNKEL (reference sequence). The CDR3 sequence: CASSQVLAVSSYEQYF. DNA of the CDR3: TGTGCCAGCAGCCAAGTCCTAGCGGTTAGCTCCTACGAGCAGTACTTC.

The chain employs TRBV6-1 and TRBJ1-5; 7 bases fit TRBD1. Germline V CDR1 and CDR2: MNHNS, SASEGT. The CDR3 has 13 residues. V lost 7 bases to trimming and J lost 2 bases; unmatched junction nucleotides: 2. The CDR3 bases are TGTGCCAGCAAGGGGGCCGGCAATCAGCCCCAGCATTTT. Encoded protein: CASKGAGNQPQHF.

This clonotype was counted only a few times. The rearrangement uses TRBV6-6 and TRBJ2-5; D uncertain. Germline lookup yields CDR1 MNHNY and CDR2 SVGAGI (reference sequence). The V and J ends lost 0 bases and 2 bases respectively, with 7 bases between them. This CDR3 comprises 14 residues. The CDR3 is CASSYSAAQETQYF. The CDR3 nucleotides are TGTGCCAGCAGTTACTCCGCGGCTCAAGAGACCCAGTACTTC.

This chain links TRBV6-2 or TRBV6-3 with TRBJ2-7; 15 bases are a match to TRBD2. This CDR3 is 17 amino acids long. V shed 2 bases, J shed 7 bases, and the junction held 9 bases outside the gene matches. Germline CDR1 is MNHEY and CDR2 is SVGEGT. For the CDR3, the DNA is TGTGCCAGCAGTTACGGAGGGACTAGCGGGAGGTTAAGGGAGCAGTACTTC. Translated, it gives CASSYGGTSGRLREQYF.

V gene TRBV2 combines with J gene TRBJ2-1; 11 nucleotides line up with TRBD2. Germline V gene sequence: CDR1 SNHLY, CDR2 FYNNEI. The CDR3 length is 19 residues. Losses at the gene ends were 7 bases for V and 5 bases for J; bases not matched to a gene: 19. The CDR3: CASTKRPSGGPAYDNEQFF. CDR3 in DNA: TGTGCCAGCACGAAAAGGCCTAGCGGGGGGCCAGCCTATGACAATGAGCAGTTCTTC.

This clonotype appeared a few times. This chain connects TRBV28 to TRBJ2-1; TRBD1 matches at 9 bases. This CDR3 contains 16 residues. Germline loops: CDR1 MDHEN, CDR2 SYDVKM. The J segment lost 3 bases and the V segment lost 6 bases, leaving 9 bases of the junction unmatched. The CDR3 nucleotides are TGTGCCAGCAGGATAACCACAGGGGGCTTCTACAATGAGCAGTTCTTC. The encoded protein is CASRITTGGFYNEQFF. The full variable domain, in which reference TRBV28 and TRBJ2-1 provide the parts outside the CDR3, is DVKVTQSSRYLVKRTGEKVFLECVQDMDHENMFWYRQDPGLGLRLIYFSYDVKMKEKGDIPEGYSVSREKKERFSLILESASTNQTSMYLCASRITTGGFYNEQFFGPGTRLTVL.

This clonotype occurred once. The chain has TRBV5-1 and TRBJ1-2, with 10 bases that match TRBD1. CDR1 SGHRS and CDR2 YFSETQ come from the germline V gene. The CDR3 runs 15 residues. The junction had 7 bases not matched to a gene; V was cut back by 4 bases and J by 4 bases. For the CDR3, the DNA is TGCGCCAGCAGCAACCCGGGACAGGGGATCTATGGCTACACCTTC. Translating it yields CASSNPGQGIYGYTF.

In DNA, the CDR3 is TGTGCCAGCAGCCAAGACCGAGACAGGCGATACTATGGCTACACCTTC. Its translation: CASSQDRDRRYYGYTF. V is TRBV3-1 and J is TRBJ1-2, with a weak D call TRBD1 (6 bases). The CDR3 runs to 16 residues. The ends were cut back, 0 bases at V and 3 bases at J, with 14 bases in the middle. Germline values: CDR1 LGHDT, CDR2 YNNKEL (reference sequence).

The chain uses TRBV28 and TRBJ1-2; 9 bases match TRBD1. V shed 5 bases, J shed 7 bases, and the junction held 8 bases outside the gene matches. The CDR3 spans 14 residues. Germline loops: CDR1 MDHEN, CDR2 SYDVKM. As DNA, the CDR3 is TGTGCCAGCAGTATGACCGGGACAGGGAGTGGCTACACCTTC. Amino acid sequence: CASSMTGTGSGYTF.

The chain carries TRBV28 and TRBJ2-7, with TRBD1 matching over 8 bases. J gave up 6 bases and V 3 bases, and 13 bases lay outside the gene matches. Germline CDR1 is MDHEN and CDR2 is SYDVKM. The CDR3 extends over 16 amino acids. CDR3 sequence reads: CASSFSPQGAGSEQYF. In DNA, the CDR3 is TGTGCCAGCAGTTTTTCCCCGCAGGGGGCAGGATCCGAGCAGTACTTC.

The chain joins TRBV12-3 or TRBV12-4 to TRBJ2-3; D possibly corresponds to TRBD2 (5 bases). This CDR3 has 15 residues. The ends were cut back, 6 bases at V and 1 base at J, with 14 bases in the middle. CDR3 sequence reads: CASSSDGLRTDTQYF. The DNA of the CDR3 is TGTGCCAGCAGCTCAGACGGACTCCGCACAGATACGCAGTATTTT.

A few counts support this clonotype. V usage is TRBV7-3 and J usage is TRBJ2-3; no clear D gene. V was clipped by 6 bases and J by 2 bases, with 18 bases between them. The CDR3 runs to 16 residues. Germline V gene lookup returns CDR1 SGHTA and CDR2 FQGTGA. CDR3 region: CASSKGDSISTDTQYF. CDR3 sequence (DNA): TGTGCCAGCAGTAAAGGCGACTCAATTTCCACAGATACGCAGTATTTT.

This chain links TRBV12-3 or TRBV12-4 with TRBJ1-5, with 10 bases lining up with TRBD1. Trimming removed 5 bases from V and 4 bases from J; junction bases left unmatched: 11. This CDR3 is built from 17 residues. The CDR3 nucleotides are TGTGCCAGCAGTCCCGGGACAGGGGCCTCACTGAATCAGCCCCAGCATTTT. Its translation is CASSPGTGASLNQPQHF.

This clonotype has a count of ten or more. DNA of the CDR3: TGCAGTGCTAGACCAGGGGGCGCGGGCACTGAAGCTTTCTTT. It encodes CSARPGGAGTEAFF. The chain carries TRBV20-1 and TRBJ1-1, with TRBD1 matching over 8 bases. Looked up from germline, CDR1 is DFQATT and CDR2 is SNEGSKA (reference sequence). CDR3 size: 14 residues. Trimming took 2 bases from V and 4 from J; bases not matched to a gene: 6.

This clonotype was detected a few times. V is TRBV7-8 and J is TRBJ2-2; possibly TRBD1 or TRBD2 for D (5 bases each). CDR1 and CDR2 (germline): SGHVS, FQNEAQ. V was cut by 5 bases and J by 2 bases, with 12 bases left in between. The length of the CDR3 is 15 residues. DNA of the CDR3: TGTGCCAGCAGCGCCGAGGGGTTTAACACCGGGGAGCTGTTTTTT. Its protein product is CASSAEGFNTGELFF.

V and J are TRBV5-1 and TRBJ2-7; perhaps TRBD1 as D (6 bases). This CDR3 is built from 14 residues. Trimming pared 4 bases from V and 1 base from J, leaving 12 bases between. Germline CDR1 reads SGHRS; CDR2 reads YFSETQ. The CDR3 sequence: CASSPGTLSYEQYF. CDR3 sequence (DNA): TGCGCCAGCAGCCCCGGGACACTATCCTACGAGCAGTACTTC.

The chain carries TRBV19 and TRBJ2-1; D is unclear. CDR3 length equals 15 residues. Germline loops: CDR1 LNHDA, CDR2 SQIVND (reference sequence). Deletions cut 11 bases from V and 5 bases from J, with 22 bases between. The CDR3, as DNA: TGTGCCTCTAGACCGGGCCGAAGCTGGGACAATGAGCAGTTCTTC. Translation: CASRPGRSWDNEQFF.